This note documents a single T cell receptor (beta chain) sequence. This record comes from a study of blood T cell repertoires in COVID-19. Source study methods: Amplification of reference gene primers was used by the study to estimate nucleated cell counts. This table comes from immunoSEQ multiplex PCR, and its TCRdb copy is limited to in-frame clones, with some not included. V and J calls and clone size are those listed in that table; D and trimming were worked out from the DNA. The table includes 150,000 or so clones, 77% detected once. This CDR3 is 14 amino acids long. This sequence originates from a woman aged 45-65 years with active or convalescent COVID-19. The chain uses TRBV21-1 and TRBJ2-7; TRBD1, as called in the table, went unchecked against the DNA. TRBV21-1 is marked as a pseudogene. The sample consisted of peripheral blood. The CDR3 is CASSTRDRVHEQYF. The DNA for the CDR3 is TGTGCCAGCAGCACACGGGACAGGGTCCACGAGCAGTACTTC.